The 27 T cell receptor beta chains given below trace back to one sample, sequenced in a study of graft-versus-host responses after intestinal transplantation. Sequencing was performed with immunoSEQ multiplex PCR; in TCRdb, only in-frame clones are kept and a portion is missing. The sample shows about 54,000 clones, 75% to 95% of them seen only once. This specimen consisted of PBMCs, obtained roughly 660 days after intestinal transplant. Every receptor here comes from a human patient who received an intestinal transplant, so some T cells may come from the graft donor.

This clone was observed a single time. The chain couples TRBV5-4 to TRBJ2-1, with D tentatively TRBD1 (5 bases). This CDR3 is built from 14 residues. V dropped 5 bases and J dropped 4 bases, with 13 bases sitting between them. Looked up from germline, CDR1 is SGHNT and CDR2 is YYREEE (reference sequence). The CDR3 DNA is TGTGCCAGCAGACAGTTCGACAGATACAATGAGCAGTTCTTC. It translates to CASRQFDRYNEQFF.

The chain links TRBV29-1 to TRBJ1-2, with a tentative D call TRBD1 (6 bases). Per germline, CDR1 SQVTM and CDR2 ANQGSEA. Between the trimmed V and J ends, which lost 6 bases and 4 bases, there was a span of 12 bases. CDR3 length: 12 residues. The CDR3 DNA follows: TGCAGCGTGACAGGCGCCTTCTATGGCTACACCTTC. Protein: CSVTGAFYGYTF.

The chain employs TRBV10-2 and TRBJ2-3; 11 bases line up with TRBD2. CDR3 size: 14 residues. Per germline, CDR1 WSHSY and CDR2 SAAADI. V shed 6 bases and J 6 bases; nucleotides not matched to a gene: 5. CDR3 residues: CASRLAGGGDTQYF. The CDR3 DNA reads TGCGCCAGCAGGCTAGCGGGGGGCGGCGATACGCAGTATTTT.

The V and J genes are TRBV4-2 and TRBJ1-4, with a possible D match to TRBD1 (6 bases). From germline, CDR1 is LGHNA and CDR2 YNFKEQ. This CDR3 contains 16 residues. Trimming shortened V by 4 bases and J by 3 bases, and 15 bases separated the two germline ends. The CDR3 DNA is TGTGCCAGCAGCCCAAACGCAGGGGCCGCTAATGAAAAACTGTTTTTT. Translating gives CASSPNAGAANEKLFF.

CDR3 nucleotide sequence: TGCAGCGCCCGTAGTGGGACGGTCTATGGCTACACCTTC. Translated, it gives CSARSGTVYGYTF. This sequence joins TRBV29-1 and TRBJ1-2; tentatively, D is TRBD1 (5 bases). This CDR3 has 13 amino acids. Germline-derived CDR1 and CDR2 are SQVTM and ANQGSEA. Trimming shortened V by 7 bases and J by 4 bases, and 16 bases separated the two germline ends. Combining the CDR3 with reference TRBV29-1 and TRBJ1-2 gives the whole variable domain SAVISQKPSRDICQRGTSLTIQCQVDSQVTMMFWYRQQPGQSLTLIATANQGSEATYESGFVIDKFPISRPNLTFSTLTVSNMSPEDSSIYLCSARSGTVYGYTFGSGTRLTVV.

V and J are TRBV27 and TRBJ1-2; weak D call: TRBD1 (5 bases). V lost 6 bases and J lost 3, with 8 bases in between. The germline V gene has CDR1 MNHEY and CDR2 SMNVEV (reference sequence). The CDR3 consists of 12 residues. The CDR3 region is CASRGLDYGYTF. The DNA of the CDR3 is TGTGCCAGCAGGGGGCTCGACTATGGCTACACCTTC.

The CDR3 region has the DNA TGCGCCAGCAGCCAAGTATCCAGGAGGGACACTGAAGCTTTCTTT. Its translation: CASSQVSRRDTEAFF. The genes are TRBV4-1 and TRBJ1-1; D remains unclear. Between the trimmed V and J ends, which lost 1 base and 3 bases, there was a span of 12 bases. CDR1 is MGHRA and CDR2 is YSYEKL in the germline V gene. This CDR3 spans 15 amino acids.

CDR3: CASSRPTGVFDNEQFF. For the CDR3, the DNA is TGTGCCAGCAGTCGACCGACAGGGGTGTTTGACAATGAGCAGTTCTTC. The chain carries TRBV27 and TRBJ2-1; 8 bases fit TRBD1. This CDR3 contains 16 residues. J gave up 5 bases and V 5 bases, and 11 bases lay outside the gene matches. Germline V gene lookup returns CDR1 MNHEY and CDR2 SMNVEV (reference sequence).

The chain carries TRBV20-1 and TRBJ2-5; D is unresolved. V gave up 5 bases and J gave up 5 bases, with 9 bases separating them. Germline lookup yields CDR1 DFQATT and CDR2 SNEGSKA (reference sequence). The CDR3 extends over 11 amino acids. CDR3 nucleotide sequence: TGCAGTGCTCGATCCCAGGAGACCCAGTACTTC. Protein product: CSARSQETQYF.

J is TRBJ2-7 and V is TRBV14, with 9 bases identical to TRBD2. The germline V gene has CDR1 SGHDN and CDR2 FVKESK. The CDR3 runs to 16 residues. With V trimmed by 3 bases and J by 4 bases, 10 bases remained unmatched. CDR3 loop: CASSHPTSGRWYEQYF. The CDR3 DNA reads TGTGCCAGCAGCCACCCGACTAGCGGTCGGTGGTACGAGCAGTACTTC.

The rearrangement uses TRBV5-1 and TRBJ2-3; 7 positions match TRBD1. Germline CDR1 is SGHRS and CDR2 is YFSETQ. The CDR3 is made up of 15 amino acids. The ends lost 7 bases at V and 0 bases at J; junction bases unmatched: 8. This chain's CDR3 is CASREGGQSTDTQYF. The CDR3, as DNA: TGCGCCAGCCGCGAAGGGGGCCAAAGCACAGATACGCAGTATTTT.

The chain couples TRBV7-9 to TRBJ2-1; D remains ambiguous. V was trimmed by 6 bases and J by 8 bases, leaving 5 bases between them. The CDR3 is 10 amino acids. Germline V gives CDR1 SEHNR, CDR2 FQNEAQ (reference sequence). CDR3 DNA: TGTGCCAGCAGTATTTATGAGCAGTTCTTC. This sequence encodes CASSIYEQFF.

The chain links TRBV6-1 to TRBJ1-6; 7 positions match TRBD1. This CDR3 has 16 residues. From germline, CDR1 is MNHNS and CDR2 SASEGT. The trim removed 4 bases at V and 7 bases at J, leaving 10 bases unmatched. CDR3 loop: CASSGRTGTANSPLHF. In DNA form, the CDR3 reads TGTGCCAGCAGTGGTAGAACCGGGACAGCCAATTCACCCCTCCACTTT.

The chain employs TRBV10-2 and TRBJ2-3; D is unresolved. CDR1 is WSHSY and CDR2 is SAAADI in the germline V gene. Trimming took 3 bases from V and 2 from J, leaving 15 bases between them. This CDR3 comprises 16 residues. CDR3 amino acids: CASSEEERPPTDTQYF. The CDR3 DNA sequence: TGCGCCAGCAGTGAAGAGGAACGGCCTCCCACAGATACGCAGTATTTT.

The chain is built from TRBV18 and TRBJ2-7, with 7 bases lining up with TRBD1. Germline V lookup: CDR1 KGHSH, CDR2 LQKENI. The V segment lost 3 bases and the J segment 3 bases; nucleotides outside the gene matches: 8. The CDR3 totals 15 residues. CDR3 coding DNA: TGTGCCAGCTCACCTGGGACAGCCCTATACTACGAGCAGTACTTC. Amino acids: CASSPGTALYYEQYF.

The chain couples TRBV4-1 to TRBJ2-6; 13 bases match TRBD2. CDR3 size: 19 residues. Germline V lookup: CDR1 MGHRA, CDR2 YSYEKL. With 3 bases clipped from V and 0 bases from J, the junction kept 5 bases outside the gene matches. The CDR3 loop is CASSHRTSGGSSGANVLTF. In DNA form, the CDR3 reads TGCGCCAGCAGCCACCGGACTAGCGGGGGAAGCTCTGGGGCCAACGTCCTGACTTTC.

The CDR3, as DNA: TGCGCCAGCAGCCCCAGACAGGGGGCGAACACTGAAGCTTTCTTT. Its protein is CASSPRQGANTEAFF. This chain connects TRBV4-1 to TRBJ1-1; 10 bases are a match to TRBD1. CDR3 length equals 15 residues. V lost 4 bases, J lost 1 base, and 3 bases stayed unmatched. Germline CDR1 and CDR2: MGHRA and YSYEKL.

CDR3 residues: CASSYGAGITTDTQYF. The CDR3 DNA follows: TGTGCCAGCAGTTACGGGGCGGGGATTACCACAGATACGCAGTATTTT. The J gene is TRBJ2-3, the V gene TRBV6-5; TRBD2 might be the D (6 bases). V lost 2 bases and J 2 bases, leaving 14 bases between the germline ends. The CDR3 is made up of 16 amino acids. Germline-derived CDR1 and CDR2 are MNHEY and SVGAGI.

The genes are TRBV12-5 and TRBJ2-7, with unresolved D. Germline V CDR1 and CDR2: LGHNT, FRNRAP. CDR3 size: 14 residues. The V end was cut by 7 bases, the J end by 0 bases, with 13 bases between. CDR3 sequence: CASALEGVSYEQYF. In DNA, the CDR3 is TGTGCTAGTGCCCTGGAAGGCGTCTCCTACGAGCAGTACTTC. The full variable domain, rest sourced from reference TRBV12-5 and TRBJ2-7, is DARVTQTPRHKVTEMGQEVTMRCQPILGHNTVFWYRQTMMQGLELLAYFRNRAPLDDSGMPKDRFSAEMPDATLATLKIQPSEPRDSAVYFCASALEGVSYEQYFGPGTRLTVT.

V gene TRBV4-1 combines with J gene TRBJ2-1; no clear D gene. V lost 1 base and J lost 8, with 9 bases in between. CDR3 size: 13 residues. Germline V gene lookup returns CDR1 MGHRA and CDR2 YSYEKL. DNA for the CDR3: TGCGCCAGCAGCCAAGGACTTTCCGATGAGCAGTTCTTC. Its translation is CASSQGLSDEQFF.

V usage is TRBV10-2 and J usage is TRBJ2-7; 7 nucleotides align to TRBD1. Germline V CDR1 and CDR2: WSHSY, SAAADI. This CDR3 region has 15 residues. J gave up 4 bases and V 2 bases, and 8 bases lay outside the gene matches. The CDR3: CASSENRQGRYEQYF. The CDR3 DNA is TGCGCCAGCAGTGAGAACCGACAGGGACGATACGAGCAGTACTTC.

This sequence joins TRBV9 and TRBJ2-1; TRBD2 aligns across 7 bases. Germline CDR1 is SGDLS and CDR2 is YYNGEE. V was clipped by 4 bases and J by 9 bases; unmatched bases: 7. The CDR3 consists of 13 residues. The CDR3 reads CASSSIGLVEQFF. As DNA, the CDR3 is TGTGCCAGCAGCTCAATCGGACTAGTTGAGCAGTTCTTC.

The rearrangement joins TRBV30 to TRBJ2-3; no reliable D call. Germline values: CDR1 GTSNPN, CDR2 SVGIG (reference sequence). Trimming removed 2 bases from V and 7 bases from J, with 13 bases in between. The CDR3 sequence is 13 residues long. CDR3 amino acids: CAWSQAAANTQYF. The DNA for the CDR3 is TGTGCCTGGAGTCAGGCGGCGGCAAATACGCAGTATTTT.

This sequence joins TRBV30 and TRBJ2-7, with TRBD2 as a possible D gene (5 bases). Deletions cut 7 bases from V and 6 bases from J, with 13 bases between. The CDR3 extends over 11 amino acids. From germline, CDR1 is GTSNPN and CDR2 SVGIG (reference sequence). CDR3 sequence: CALRGVVEQYF. CDR3 DNA sequence: TGTGCCTTACGGGGAGTAGTCGAGCAGTACTTC.

The CDR3 DNA follows: TGTGCCAGCAGCCCTAGAAGCCTACAGGGCGAAGCTTTCTTT. Translated: CASSPRSLQGEAFF. This sequence joins TRBV7-8 and TRBJ1-1; tentative D call: TRBD1 (6 bases). Germline loops: CDR1 SGHVS, CDR2 FQNEAQ. With 5 bases removed from V and 8 bases from J, the gap between germline ends came to 18 bases. The CDR3 runs to 14 residues.

The genes are TRBV18 and TRBJ1-5; 8 nucleotides align to TRBD1. This CDR3 is 15 amino acids long. Germline V gene lookup returns CDR1 KGHSH and CDR2 LQKENI. V lost 4 bases to trimming and J lost 2 bases; unmatched junction nucleotides: 4. The CDR3 DNA is TGTGCCAGCTCACTAGAGGGACAGGGCAATCAGCCCCAGCATTTT. Encoded protein: CASSLEGQGNQPQHF.

The chain recombines TRBV9 with TRBJ2-5; D remains unclear. The CDR3 consists of 14 residues. Trimming removed 0 bases at V and 0 bases at J, with 6 bases between. Germline values: CDR1 SGDLS, CDR2 YYNGEE. CDR3 in DNA: TGTGCCAGCAGCGTAGCTCAGTACCAAGAGACCCAGTACTTC. It translates to CASSVAQYQETQYF.